This record concerns one T cell receptor beta chain sequence. Antigen: not known. V shed 4 bases and J shed 2 bases, with 9 bases lying between them. The V gene's germline CDR1 is KGHSH and CDR2 LQKENI. The CDR3 totals 14 residues. Only in-frame clones appear in the TCRdb table, and some are missing; sequencing was by immunoSEQ multiplex PCR. The table has about 240,000 clones, about 80% seen once; the top ten hold 0.64%. CD4+CD25+CD127- Tregs, CD4+CD25- non-Tregs, CD4 and CD8 cells were sorted. This sample is part of a study of Tregs in tolerant kidney transplant recipients. Study-wide results and caveats: No direct test of biological reproducibility was done here. Findings come from small patient numbers and require larger validation. The most relevant donor-specific Treg TCRbeta repertoire apparently came from expansion with activated donor B cells.

The chain is built from TRBV18 and TRBJ1-5; D not resolved. The TCR originated in a human donor in good health. Sequenced: CD4+ T cells from blood. The CDR3 spells CASSLSGGNQPQHF. CDR3 coding DNA: TGTGCCAGCTCACTTTCCGGAGGCAATCAGCCCCAGCATTTT.